Included here is one TCR beta chain sequence, with context. The antigen is undetermined. This sample is drawn from a study of T cells in Graves' hyperthyroidism and ophthalmopathy. Study-level results: Ophthalmopathy, as predicted by the model, came a median approximately 6.5 months after the prediction.

CDR3 length: 15 residues. Germline CDR1 SGHRS, CDR2 YFSETQ. With 0 bases removed from V and 6 bases from J, the gap between germline ends came to 12 bases. Amplified TCR beta CDR3 regions derived from RNA transcripts. When the TCR CDR3 underwent first-round RT-PCR, the HTBI primer set was used. TCRdb re-derived calls from the multiplex PCR reads in MiXCR, one entry per CDR3 protein. The sample gives 600,000 to 700,000 distinct CDR3 sequences, roughly 45% of which show up once; about 7.2% is in the top ten. The clonotype was recovered from an adult man with Graves' disease, either hyperthyroidism or ophthalmopathy (not recorded which). The gene calls are TRBV5-1 and TRBJ1-4; D is unresolved. Sequenced sample: peripheral blood or thyroid tissue (not recorded which). The CDR3 loop is CASSLARQADEKLFF. In DNA, the CDR3 is TGCGCCAGCAGCTTGGCCAGGCAGGCCGATGAAAAACTGTTTTTT.